This TCR beta chain was recovered during a study of T cell repertoires in cytomegalovirus infection. Study as a whole: Use of recently identified HLA-C-restricted and well-studied HLA-B-restricted CMV epitopes was part of the study.

With respect to this clonotype: No antigen is known for it.

MiXCR, applied by TCRdb to the reads, yields one record per CDR3 protein. The data show some 900,000 distinct CDR3 sequences, with approximately 32% seen just once and approximately 13% held by the top ten. The input for sequencing was cultured CD8+ T cells from PBMCs, taken from culture after CMV antigen stimulation. This clonotype was sampled from a human donor in good health (CMV status not recorded). Some clones in this sample may be carry-over from other donors' samples.

In DNA, the CDR3 is TGCGCCAGCAGCCAAGATTCGAGCGGGGGGGCTGCAGATACGCAGTATTTT. Its protein product is CASSQDSSGGAADTQYF. The rearrangement uses TRBV4-1 and TRBJ2-3; 10 nucleotides line up with TRBD2. Germline V gives CDR1 MGHRA, CDR2 YSYEKL. CDR3 length: 17 amino acids. The ends lost 0 bases at V and 4 bases at J; junction bases unmatched: 7.